The TCR beta chain under discussion was sequenced for a study of blood T cell repertoires in COVID-19. Study at large: Both acute and convalescent COVID-19 samples were obtained from the United States, Italy and Spain. T cells, B-cell-depleted T cells, or PBMCs provided the cDNA or gDNA that served as material.

This clone appeared a few times. CDR3 size: 16 residues. Germline V CDR1 and CDR2: LGHNA, YNFKEQ. With 5 bases removed from V and 5 bases from J, the gap between germline ends came to 16 bases. Authors' processing steps: The assay estimated nucleated cells by amplifying reference gene primers. This table comes from immunoSEQ multiplex PCR, and its TCRdb copy is limited to in-frame clones, with some not included. V and J calls and clone size are those listed in that table; D and trimming were worked out from the DNA. Of over 130,000 clones listed, about 87% are singletons. This sequence was found in a human donor with COVID-19, enrolled during active disease. The donor label of this sample is uncertain. Sequencing used peripheral blood. The genes are TRBV4-2 and TRBJ1-6, with D possibly TRBD1 on 6 matching bases. CDR3 sequence reads: CASSARGGLDNSPLHF. In DNA form, the CDR3 reads TGTGCCAGCAGCGCAAGAGGGGGATTAGATAATTCACCCCTCCACTTT.